This T cell receptor (beta chain) was documented in a study of CD8+ T cells in alopecia areata. Findings of the study overall: Scalp samples also contribute reads from the resident alphabeta T cells found in normal skin.

The authors sorted CD4+ and CD8+ T cells from PBMCs. Germline V lookup: CDR1 SQVTM, CDR2 ANQGSEA. V was pared by 2 bases and J by 3 bases, with 7 bases between. The CDR3 covers 12 residues. As the sequencing template, cDNA was produced by extracting RNA and reverse transcribing it. Produced via immunoSEQ multiplex PCR; TCRdb's table is partial and in-frame only. The sample shows 65,000 to 75,000 clones, around half of them seen only once. For this clone: Antigen specificity is unknown.

The chain uses TRBV29-1 and TRBJ1-2; D is unresolved. The TCR comes from a human donor with alopecia areata. The material sequenced was CD8+ T cells sorted from blood, taken at week 0. This CDR3 reads CSVEWDYYGYTF. DNA of the CDR3: TGCAGCGTTGAATGGGATTACTATGGCTACACCTTC.